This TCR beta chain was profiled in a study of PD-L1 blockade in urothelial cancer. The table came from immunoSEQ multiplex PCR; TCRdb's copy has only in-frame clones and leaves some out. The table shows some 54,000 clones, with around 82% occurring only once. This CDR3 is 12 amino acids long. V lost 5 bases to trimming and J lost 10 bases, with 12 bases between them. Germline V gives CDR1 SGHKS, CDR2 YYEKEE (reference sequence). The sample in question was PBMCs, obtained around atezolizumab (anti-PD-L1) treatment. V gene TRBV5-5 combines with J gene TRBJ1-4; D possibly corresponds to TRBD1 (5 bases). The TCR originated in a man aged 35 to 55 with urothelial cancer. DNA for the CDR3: TGTGCCAGCAGTATCCTGGGGGGAAAACTGTTTTTT. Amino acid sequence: CASSILGGKLFF.